These 10 T cell receptor beta chains originate from one sample sequenced in a study of glioma-infiltrating T cells. TCR alpha and beta CDR3 regions were amplified from RNA using iRepertoire nested multiplex PCR. Each CDR3 protein is one row after TCRdb ran MiXCR on the multiplex PCR reads. The data show under 150,000 distinct CDR3 sequences, with around 40% seen just once and around 18% held by the top ten. The sequencing input was glioma tissue, nonneoplastic brain tissue, or PBMCs (not recorded which). The receptors originated from a human donor with low-grade glioma or glioblastoma, undergoing nonglioma brain surgery, or in good health (not recorded which).

The genes are TRBV3-1 and TRBJ2-7; 8 nucleotides align to TRBD1. In germline, CDR1 is LGHDT, CDR2 YNNKEL (reference sequence). The CDR3 loop spans 13 amino acids. V dropped 2 bases and J dropped 6; count of bases not matched to a gene: 3. CDR3 nucleotides: TGTGCCAGCAGCCAATTCGGGACAGGCGAGCAGTACTTC. Its protein product is CASSQFGTGEQYF.

This clonotype has just a few counts. The gene calls are TRBV6-2 or TRBV6-3 and TRBJ2-3, with 11 bases aligning to TRBD2. The V and J ends lost 2 bases and 2 bases, in that order; junction bases with no gene match: 3. The germline V gene has CDR1 MNHEY and CDR2 SVGEGT. This CDR3 is 16 amino acids long. CDR3 loop: CASSYRLAGPTDTQYF. The CDR3 region has the DNA TGTGCCAGCAGTTACCGACTAGCGGGGCCCACAGATACGCAGTATTTT.

In regard to this clonotype: A much larger clone lies one base from this, so it may be a read error. The chain links TRBV6-2 or TRBV6-3 to TRBJ1-1; D unclear. The CDR3 covers 13 residues. The ends were cut back, 7 bases at V and 0 bases at J, with 9 bases in the middle. The germline V gene encodes CDR1 MNHEY and CDR2 SVGEGT. For the CDR3, the DNA is TGTGCCAGCAAAGCAGTAATGAACACTGAAGCTTTCTTT. This encodes CASKAVMNTEAFF.

This clonotype was seen only a few times. The CDR3 bases are TGCAGTGCTCGAGGGGGGGGACGAGGACGGCCCGAAGCTTTCTTT. This gives the protein CSARGGGRGRPEAFF. The chain employs TRBV20-1 and TRBJ1-1; D perhaps matches TRBD1 (6 bases). CDR3 length equals 15 residues. The germline gives CDR1 DFQATT, CDR2 SNEGSKA (reference sequence). V lost 5 bases and J lost 8, with 24 bases in between.

The chain links TRBV6-1 to TRBJ2-7; D ambiguous. CDR1 and CDR2 from the germline V gene are MNHNS and SASEGT. V lost 1 base and J 5 bases, leaving 12 bases between the germline ends. The CDR3 length is 14 residues. This chain's CDR3 is CASSEGSVFDEQYF. The CDR3 bases are TGTGCCAGCAGTGAAGGCAGTGTATTCGACGAGCAGTACTTC.

J is TRBJ1-3 and V is TRBV4-1; TRBD1 might be the D (5 bases). The V end was cut by 7 bases, the J end by 0 bases, with 13 bases between. The CDR3 extends over 15 amino acids. CDR1 and CDR2 from the germline V gene are MGHRA and YSYEKL. The CDR3 DNA is TGCGCCAGCATCCGAGACAGTATCTCTGGAAACACCATATATTTT. Translating it yields CASIRDSISGNTIYF.

With respect to this clonotype: At one boundary the junction diverges from the germline segment, which might be a read error. The chain uses TRBV15 and TRBJ2-3; no firm D call. The length of the CDR3 is 14 residues. Germline V gene lookup returns CDR1 LNHNV and CDR2 YYDKDF (reference sequence). The CDR3 DNA is TGTACCACCAGCTTTCGCACGGCGGAAGATACGCAGTATTTT. This sequence encodes CTTSFRTAEDTQYF.

This clonotype appeared many times. The J gene is TRBJ1-1, the V gene TRBV27; no definite D call. V was cut by 6 bases and J by 7 bases, with 12 bases left in between. The germline CDR1 and CDR2 sequences are MNHEY and SMNVEV (reference sequence). CDR3 size: 12 residues. The CDR3 coding sequence is TGTGCCAGCAGAGGTCCGCAAATTGAAGCTTTCTTT. Translation: CASRGPQIEAFF.

The V and J genes are TRBV14 and TRBJ1-2; D gene uncertain. The CDR3 consists of 14 residues. From germline, CDR1 is SGHDN and CDR2 FVKESK. V lost 0 bases, J lost 4 bases, and 9 bases lay in between. The CDR3 here is CASSQDTTGYGYTF. The CDR3 coding sequence is TGTGCCAGCAGCCAAGATACGACGGGCTATGGCTACACCTTC.

The chain is built from TRBV20-1 and TRBJ1-5; D not certain. CDR1 is DFQATT, CDR2 SNEGSKA, per germline (reference sequence). V was shortened by 3 bases and J by 0 bases, with 6 bases between the two germline ends. CDR3 size: 13 residues. For the CDR3, the DNA is TGCAGTGCTAGGAAGAATAGCAATCAGCCCCAGCATTTT. Residues: CSARKNSNQPQHF.